This TCR beta chain was documented in a study of identical twins. Whole-study results and caveats: Abundant beta clonotypes from cord blood had fewer insertions, unlike memory repertoires, which showed none. Not following the same donors, the study drew its conclusions from cross-sectional statistical analysis.

Between the trimmed V and J ends, which lost 0 bases and 0 bases, there was a span of 11 bases. CDR1 SGHDN and CDR2 FVKESK come from the germline V gene. The CDR3 runs 16 residues. This clonotype was detected a few times. Its antigen is undetermined. Template switching created a universal primer site, and the cDNA included unique molecular identifiers. Each CDR3 protein is one row after TCRdb ran MiXCR on the 5' RACE reads. The table has 690,000 or so distinct CDR3 sequences, about 9.4% seen once. These data were likewise used in another study, on yellow fever vaccine responses in identical twins.

The receptor was isolated from a woman under 30 in good health. The sample taken for sequencing was PBMCs. The chain joins TRBV14 to TRBJ1-2; no definite D call. CDR3 region: CASSQERSLSNYGYTF. As DNA, the CDR3 is TGTGCCAGCAGCCAAGAACGCAGCCTTTCTAACTATGGCTACACCTTC.